Below, 9 T cell receptor beta chains from the same sample are listed, as sequenced in a study of metastatic and nonmetastatic thyroid tumors. TCRdb re-analyzed the PCR reads using MiXCR. This sample has about 70,000 clones; 18% occur once, and the top ten carry around 13%. Ahead of thyroid surgery, no patient had received treatment of any kind. Sequencing input: blood. All receptors come from a female donor with papillary thyroid cancer or a benign thyroid nodule (not recorded which). Some clones in this sample may be carry-over from other donors' samples.

Only a few counts were recorded for this clone. The chain links TRBV7-9 to TRBJ2-7, with D hard to call. The CDR3 spans 11 residues. Trimming left V 7 bases short and J 6 bases short, with 10 bases between. Germline CDR1 is SEHNR and CDR2 is FQNEAQ (reference sequence). For the CDR3, the DNA is TGTGCCAGCATCCCTGGTGTCGAGCAGTACTTC. The encoded protein is CASIPGVEQYF.

In its sample, this clone was seen many times. This CDR3 is missing its conserved last phenylalanine or tryptophan, likely due to a read error. This chain connects TRBV18 to TRBJ2-5; 7 bases are a match to TRBD2. Germline lookup yields CDR1 KGHSH and CDR2 LQKENI. The CDR3 sequence is 16 residues long. V gave up 1 base and J gave up 4 bases; unmatched junction bases: 9. CDR3 sequence reads: CASSPLAGVLGETQYL. For the CDR3, the DNA is TGTGCCAGCTCACCACTTGCGGGAGTACTGGGAGAGACCCAGTACCTC.

The rearrangement joins TRBV7-6 to TRBJ1-1; 7 bases are shared with TRBD1. V dropped 4 bases and J dropped 2; count of bases not matched to a gene: 10. Germline CDR1 reads SGHVS; CDR2 reads FNYEAQ. The CDR3 is 16 amino acids. As DNA, the CDR3 is TGTGCCAGCAGCTCGACAGGGCCTCCCCTTAACACTGAAGCTTTCTTT. Protein product: CASSSTGPPLNTEAFF. Together with reference TRBV7-6 and TRBJ1-1, the CDR3 gives the full variable domain: GAGVSQSPRYKVTKRGQDVALRCDPISGHVSLYWYRQALGQGPEFLTYFNYEAQQDKSGLPNDRFSAERPEGSISTLTIQRTEQRDSAMYRCASSSTGPPLNTEAFFGQGTRLTVV.

In this sample, this clone turned up many times. The chain carries TRBV19 and TRBJ1-2; 7 bases line up with TRBD1. V lost 5 bases, J lost 4 bases, and 7 bases stayed unmatched. The germline CDR1 and CDR2 sequences are LNHDA and SQIVND (reference sequence). This CDR3 has 14 residues. The DNA for the CDR3 is TGTGCCAGTAGTGCCCCCGGGACAGTCTATGGCTACACCTTC. It specifies CASSAPGTVYGYTF. The full variable domain, its missing parts supplied by reference TRBV19 and TRBJ1-2, is DGGITQSPKYLFRKEGQNVTLSCEQNLNHDAMYWYRQDPGQGLRLIYYSQIVNDFQKGDIAEGYSVSREKKESFPLTVTSAQKNPTAFYLCASSAPGTVYGYTFGSGTRLTVV.

This clone was seen more than once but under ten times. V and J are TRBV6-1 and TRBJ1-5, with 7 bases fitting TRBD1. This CDR3 has 15 residues. The germline V gene has CDR1 MNHNS and CDR2 SASEGT. J gave up 3 bases and V 6 bases, and 8 bases lay outside the gene matches. DNA of the CDR3: TGTGCCAGCAGCTCTACAGGGGTCCTCAATCAGCCCCAGCATTTT. It yields the protein CASSSTGVLNQPQHF.

As to this clone: Being one base from a much bigger clone, this may be a read error. The chain couples TRBV7-9 to TRBJ2-5, with D unresolved. The germline CDR1 and CDR2 sequences are SEHNR and FQNEAQ (reference sequence). V was clipped by 3 bases and J by 5 bases, with 7 bases between them. This CDR3 region has 12 residues. DNA of the CDR3: TGTGCCAGCAGCTTCACGCTGGAGACCCAGTACTTC. The encoded protein is CASSFTLETQYF.

This clone showed up just once. The V gene is TRBV7-9, the J gene TRBJ1-4; D is perhaps TRBD1 (5 bases). Germline V gene data show CDR1 as SEHNR and CDR2 as FQNEAQ (reference sequence). The length of the CDR3 is 14 residues. Deletions cut 3 bases from V and 3 bases from J, with 8 bases between. CDR3: CASSFGGANEKLFF. The CDR3 bases are TGTGCCAGCAGCTTCGGGGGGGCTAATGAAAAACTGTTTTTT.

This clone was counted ten times or more. Other nucleotide sequences in the sample specify the same CDR3. The rearrangement joins TRBV12-3 or TRBV12-4 to TRBJ2-3, with D possibly TRBD1 on 5 matching bases. The CDR3 runs 13 residues. Deletions cut 3 bases from V and 4 bases from J, with 8 bases between. The CDR3 protein is CASSFTGPDTQYF. CDR3 nucleotide sequence: TGTGCCAGCAGTTTTACAGGCCCAGATACGCAGTATTTT.

This clone was recorded at least ten times. The V call is TRBV24-1, the J call TRBJ2-3; weak D call: TRBD1 (5 bases). V was pared by 5 bases and J by 2 bases, with 16 bases between. The CDR3 is made up of 16 amino acids. Germline V gives CDR1 KGHDR, CDR2 SFDVKD. For the CDR3, the DNA is TGTGCCACCAGTGGCCCCAACCAGGGATCCACAGATACGCAGTATTTT. As protein: CATSGPNQGSTDTQYF.